These T cell receptor beta chains were read from a single sample in a study of cytomegalovirus exposure and HLA in healthy donors. TCRdb's copy holds only in-frame clones and misses some; the assay was immunoSEQ multiplex PCR. The sample yields approximately 140,000 clones, approximately 71% seen once. Sequencing was performed on PBMCs. These receptors were obtained from a woman in her sixties in good health and CMV-seronegative. Each CDR3 is given with its conserved first and last residue. Size tells how often a clone was seen (once, few, many) or the class of an expanded clone, and some rows leave it out.

clone_size: NA; j_call: TRBJ2-5; v_call: TRBV11-2; cdr3_aa: CASSFPGLAYQETQYF
clone_size: NA; j_call: TRBJ2-7; v_call: TRBV5-1; cdr3_aa: CASSEGAGASYEQYF
clone_size: NA; j_call: TRBJ1-2; v_call: TRBV4-1; cdr3_aa: CASSQAPRGYGYTF
clone_size: NA; j_call: TRBJ2-3; v_call: TRBV11-2; cdr3_aa: CASSSITDTQYF
clone_size: NA; j_call: TRBJ1-2; v_call: TRBV27; cdr3_aa: CASSSGYDLSVNYGYTF
clone_size: NA; j_call: TRBJ2-5; v_call: TRBV29-1; cdr3_aa: CSVEDRIGGRQQETQYF
clone_size: few; j_call: TRBJ2-1; v_call: TRBV7-9; cdr3_aa: CASSLTGNNEQFF
clone_size: few; j_call: TRBJ2-4; v_call: TRBV9; cdr3_aa: CASSSMTGVVDIQYF
clone_size: few; j_call: TRBJ2-1; v_call: TRBV2; cdr3_aa: CASSGLAGRNEQFF
clone_size: few; j_call: TRBJ2-1; v_call: TRBV4-1; cdr3_aa: CASSQELGASSYNEQFF
clone_size: NA; j_call: TRBJ2-6; v_call: TRBV6-6; cdr3_aa: CASSYGGSGANVLTF
clone_size: NA; j_call: TRBJ1-1; v_call: TRBV29-1; cdr3_aa: CSVLRIEGAGRPPNTEAFF
clone_size: NA; j_call: TRBJ2-7; v_call: TRBV6-1; cdr3_aa: CASSEDGQPTSYEQYF
clone_size: NA; j_call: TRBJ2-7; v_call: TRBV29-1; cdr3_aa: CSVEDSSGPYEQYF
clone_size: NA; j_call: TRBJ2-1; v_call: TRBV5-4; cdr3_aa: CASSGGSGTSGRGNEQFF
clone_size: NA; j_call: TRBJ1-2; v_call: TRBV6-5; cdr3_aa: CASSHPDSYGYTF
clone_size: NA; j_call: TRBJ2-1; v_call: TRBV7-3; cdr3_aa: CASSPGTSPYNEQFF
clone_size: NA; j_call: TRBJ2-7; v_call: TRBV2; cdr3_aa: CASGEPFSYEQYF
clone_size: NA; j_call: NA; v_call: TRBV5-1; cdr3_aa: CASSPGQAGSYEQYF
clone_size: NA; j_call: TRBJ2-3; v_call: TRBV5-4; cdr3_aa: CASSSPRASGSSDTQYF
clone_size: NA; j_call: TRBJ1-3; v_call: TRBV4-1; cdr3_aa: CASSQLYGGRTLSGNTIYF
clone_size: NA; j_call: TRBJ1-3; v_call: TRBV28; cdr3_aa: CASSSRRWTGALDSGNTIYF
clone_size: NA; j_call: TRBJ2-7; v_call: TRBV6-1; cdr3_aa: CASSENRVYEQYF
clone_size: NA; j_call: NA; v_call: TRBV5-4; cdr3_aa: CASSWGTAKVDEQYF
clone_size: NA; j_call: TRBJ2-2; v_call: TRBV6-5; cdr3_aa: CASSYSAGPRELFF
clone_size: NA; j_call: TRBJ1-4; v_call: TRBV18; cdr3_aa: CASSPPRADTNEKLFF
clone_size: NA; j_call: TRBJ2-2; v_call: TRBV9; cdr3_aa: CASSVAPGLAGLNTGELFF
clone_size: NA; j_call: TRBJ1-6; v_call: TRBV19; cdr3_aa: CASSIAGGVVSPLHF
clone_size: NA; j_call: TRBJ1-2; v_call: TRBV28; cdr3_aa: CASSSLPGGYGYTF
clone_size: NA; j_call: TRBJ1-2; v_call: TRBV6-5; cdr3_aa: CASSPRGHNYGYTF
clone_size: NA; j_call: TRBJ2-7; v_call: TRBV6-1; cdr3_aa: CASSPLAGVAYEQYF
clone_size: NA; j_call: TRBJ2-1; v_call: TRBV5-1; cdr3_aa: CASSIPSSGRAMVFF
clone_size: NA; j_call: TRBJ2-3; v_call: TRBV19; cdr3_aa: CASSIASGGSDTQYF
clone_size: NA; j_call: TRBJ2-7; v_call: TRBV6-5; cdr3_aa: CASSYSLSNEQYF
clone_size: NA; j_call: TRBJ1-2; v_call: TRBV19; cdr3_aa: CASEDRAANGYTF